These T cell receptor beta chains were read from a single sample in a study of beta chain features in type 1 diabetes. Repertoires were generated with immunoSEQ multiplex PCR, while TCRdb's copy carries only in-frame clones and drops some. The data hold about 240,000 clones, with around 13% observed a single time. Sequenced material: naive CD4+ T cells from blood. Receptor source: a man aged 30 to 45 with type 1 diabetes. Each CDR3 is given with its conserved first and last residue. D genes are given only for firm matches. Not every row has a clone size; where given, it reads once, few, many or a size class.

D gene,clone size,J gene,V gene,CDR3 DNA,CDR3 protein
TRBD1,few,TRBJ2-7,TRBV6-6,TGTGCCAGCAGTTACTCTCCGGGACAGGGGCCTTACGAGCAGTACTTC,CASSYSPGQGPYEQYF
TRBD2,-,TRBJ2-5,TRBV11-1,TGTGCCAGCAGCTTAGGCCCCGCCGGGAGCGGGGGTCAAGAGACCCAGTACTTC,CASSLGPAGSGGQETQYF
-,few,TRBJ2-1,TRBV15,TGTGCCACCAGCAGAGGAGGCCAAAGAACCTACAATGAGCAGTTCTTC,CATSRGGQRTYNEQFF
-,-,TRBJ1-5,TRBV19,TGTGCCAGTAGCGGCGGGCAGGGCAATCAGCCCCAGCATTTT,CASSGGQGNQPQHF
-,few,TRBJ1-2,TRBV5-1,TGCGCCAGCAGCTTGGAGGTAGGGGCGAGCGGCTACACCTTC,CASSLEVGASGYTF
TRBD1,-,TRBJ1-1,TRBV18,TGTGCCAGCTCCCAGGGACAGGGGGAGTCGGCTTTCTTT,CASSQGQGESAFF
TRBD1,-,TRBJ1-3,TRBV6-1,TGTGCCAGCGCTCGGGACAGGGAGCGAAACACCATATATTTT,CASARDRERNTIYF
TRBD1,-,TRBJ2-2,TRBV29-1,TGCAGCTGGGGGCAGGGGGCCCGAAGGCCAGGAACCGGGGAGCTGTTTTTT,CSWGQGARRPGTGELFF
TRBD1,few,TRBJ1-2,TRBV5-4,TGTGCCAGCAGCTCGGGGACAGGGGAACGGCACTATGGCTACACCTTC,CASSSGTGERHYGYTF
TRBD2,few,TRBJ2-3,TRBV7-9,TGTGCCAGCAGCTTCGGACTAGCGGGGTTAAATACGCAGTATTTT,CASSFGLAGLNTQYF
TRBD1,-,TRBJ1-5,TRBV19,TGTGCCAGTAGTATTTCGGGACAGCTCAATCAGCCCCAGCATTTT,CASSISGQLNQPQHF
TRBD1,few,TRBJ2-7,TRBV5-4,TGTGCCAGCAGTTCCGGGACAGGGCTGAACGAGCAGTACTTC,CASSSGTGLNEQYF
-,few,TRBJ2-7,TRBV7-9,TGTGCCAGCAGTCCTCTTCAGGGGGGCTACGAGCAGTACTTC,CASSPLQGGYEQYF
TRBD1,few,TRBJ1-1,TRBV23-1,TGCGCCAGCAGTCCACAGGGGATGGACACTGAAGCTTTCTTT,CASSPQGMDTEAFF
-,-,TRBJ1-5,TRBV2,TGTGCCAGCAGTGTATCGCCATCAGGGTTCAATCAGCCCCAGCATTTT,CASSVSPSGFNQPQHF
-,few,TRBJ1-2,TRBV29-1,TGCAGCGTGGACGACGGGGGGCGCACGTATGGCTACACCTTC,CSVDDGGRTYGYTF
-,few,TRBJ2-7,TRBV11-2,TGTGCCAGCAGCTTAGATCATACAGACCAAGACTTC,CASSLDHTDQDF
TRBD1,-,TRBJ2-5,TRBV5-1,TGCGCCAGCAGCTTATGGACAGGGGATGCGGAGACCCAGTACTTC,CASSLWTGDAETQYF
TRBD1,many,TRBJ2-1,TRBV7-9,TGTGCCAGCAGCTTCGACAGGGGCTCTCACAATGAGCAGTTCTTC,CASSFDRGSHNEQFF
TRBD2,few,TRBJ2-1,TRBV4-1,TGCGCCAGCAGCCACGGACTAGCGGGATGGGCTAGTGAGCAGTTCTTC,CASSHGLAGWASEQFF
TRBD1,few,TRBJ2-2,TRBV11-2,TGTGCCAGCAGCTCCCGGGACAGGGGGACCGGGGAGCTGTTTTTT,CASSSRDRGTGELFF
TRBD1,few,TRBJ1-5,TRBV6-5,TGTGCCAGCAGTTACTCTGACAGGGCTAATCAGCCCCAGCATTTT,CASSYSDRANQPQHF
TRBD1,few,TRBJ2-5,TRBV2,TGTGCCAGCAGTGGGGACAGGGGTTACCAAGAGACCCAGTACTTC,CASSGDRGYQETQYF
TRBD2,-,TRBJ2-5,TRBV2,TGTGCCAGCAGTGCCGGACTAGCGGTGGGTTGGGAGACCCAGTACTTC,CASSAGLAVGWETQYF
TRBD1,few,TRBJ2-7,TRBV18,TGTGCCAGCTCGACCGGGACAGGGGGCTTCGAGCAGTACTTC,CASSTGTGGFEQYF
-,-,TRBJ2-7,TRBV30,TGTGCCTGGAGTTCAGGACAAGCCTACGAGCAGTACTTC,CAWSSGQAYEQYF
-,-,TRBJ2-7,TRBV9,TGTGCCAGCAGCCCGGGACTTCCATACGAGCAGTACTTC,CASSPGLPYEQYF
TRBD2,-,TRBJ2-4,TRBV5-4,TGTGCCAGCAGCTCGGAAGCGGGGACCATGCTAGCCAAAAACATTCAGTACTTC,CASSSEAGTMLAKNIQYF
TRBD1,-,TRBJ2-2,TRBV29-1,TGCAGCGCCTCGGGACAGGCGAACACCGGGGAGCTGTTTTTT,CSASGQANTGELFF
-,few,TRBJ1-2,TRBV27,TGTGCCAGTCAATCGGTTGATGGCTACACCTTC,CASQSVDGYTF
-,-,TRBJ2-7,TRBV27,TGTGCCAGCGGGGGACTGTTACGAGAACAGTACTTC,CASGGLLREQYF
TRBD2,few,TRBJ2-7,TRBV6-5,TGTGCCACCAGGGACTACTCCTACGAGCAGTACTTC,CATRDYSYEQYF
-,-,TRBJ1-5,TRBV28,TGTGCCAGCAGTTTGGGTAGCGGCAATCAGCCCCAGCATTTT,CASSLGSGNQPQHF
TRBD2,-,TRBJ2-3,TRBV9,TGTGCCAGCAGCGTAGATCCCCCGGGGGGAGATACGCAGTATTTT,CASSVDPPGGDTQYF
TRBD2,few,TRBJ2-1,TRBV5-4,TGTGCCAGCAGCTTGGGGGGACTAGCGGGGGAAAGGGAGCAGTTCTTC,CASSLGGLAGEREQFF
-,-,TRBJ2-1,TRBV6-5,TGTGCCAGCAGCCGGTACAATGAGCAGTTCTTC,CASSRYNEQFF
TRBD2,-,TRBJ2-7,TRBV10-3,TGTGCCATCAGGCTAGCGGGGGTAGGGGAGCAGTACTTC,CAIRLAGVGEQYF
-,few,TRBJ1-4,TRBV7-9,TGTGCCAGCAGCCCGAACACTGAAAAACTGTTTTTT,CASSPNTEKLFF
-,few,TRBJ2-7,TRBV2,TGTGCCAGCAGTGAAGCGAAGCGCGGTACCTACGAGCAGTACTTC,CASSEAKRGTYEQYF
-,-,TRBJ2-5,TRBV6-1,TGTGCCAGCGGGCGGGACTTCCAAGAGACCCAGTACTTC,CASGRDFQETQYF
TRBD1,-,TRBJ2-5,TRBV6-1,TGTGCCAGCAGGAGGGGACAGGGGCAAGAGACCCAGTACTTC,CASRRGQGQETQYF
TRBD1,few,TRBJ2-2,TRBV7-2,TGTGCCAGCAGCCACCGACAGGGTTTGAACACCGGGGAGCTGTTTTTT,CASSHRQGLNTGELFF
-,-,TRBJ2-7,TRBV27,TGTGCCAGCAGTTCAGCAGGGTACGAGCAGTACTTC,CASSSAGYEQYF
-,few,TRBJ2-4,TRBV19,TGTGCCAGTAGTATAAAGTCGGGAGCGTCCGCCAGCATTCAGTACTTC,CASSIKSGASASIQYF
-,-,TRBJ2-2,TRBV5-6,TGTGCCAGCAGCTTTTTTCAGGGGCGCACCGGGGAGCTGTTTTTT,CASSFFQGRTGELFF
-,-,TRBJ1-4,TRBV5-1,TGCGCCAGCAGCTTGACAGGTCCTGGTGAAAAACTGTTTTTT,CASSLTGPGEKLFF
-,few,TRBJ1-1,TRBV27,TGTGCCAGCAGTTTGCGGTTAAGCGCCTTTCTGAACACTGAAGCTTTCTTT,CASSLRLSAFLNTEAFF